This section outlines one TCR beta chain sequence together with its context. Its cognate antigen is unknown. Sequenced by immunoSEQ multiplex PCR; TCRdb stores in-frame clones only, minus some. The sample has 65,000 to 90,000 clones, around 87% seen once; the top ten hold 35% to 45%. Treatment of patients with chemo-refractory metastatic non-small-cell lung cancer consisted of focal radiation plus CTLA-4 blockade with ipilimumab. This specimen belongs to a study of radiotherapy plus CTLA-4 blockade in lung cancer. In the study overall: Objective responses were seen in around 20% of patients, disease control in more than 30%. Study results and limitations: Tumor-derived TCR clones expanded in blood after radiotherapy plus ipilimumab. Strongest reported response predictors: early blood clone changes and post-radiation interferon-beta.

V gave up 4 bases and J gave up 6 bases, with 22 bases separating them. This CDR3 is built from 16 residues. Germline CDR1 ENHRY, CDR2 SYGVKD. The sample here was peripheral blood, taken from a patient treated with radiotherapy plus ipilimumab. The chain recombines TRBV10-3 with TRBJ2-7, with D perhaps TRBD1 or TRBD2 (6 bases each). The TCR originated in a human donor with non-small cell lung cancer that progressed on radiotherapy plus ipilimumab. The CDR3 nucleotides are TGTGCCATCAGTGGCGGGACAAGGGTGTTTGGGAGCGAGCAGTACTTC. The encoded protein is CAISGGTRVFGSEQYF.